This entry is about one T cell receptor beta chain. Its antigen is unknown. Repertoires were generated with immunoSEQ multiplex PCR, while TCRdb's copy carries only in-frame clones and drops some. The sample shows about 140,000 clones, just under 95% of them seen only once. Germline V gene sequence: CDR1 MDHEN, CDR2 SYDVKM. The CDR3 contains 16 residues. Trimming shortened V by 3 bases and J by 5 bases, and 19 bases separated the two germline ends. The data originate from a study of T cell responses to AZD1222 COVID-19 vaccine. The study's findings and limits: Reportedly, close to half of spike-specific TCRs are directed against unmutated variant regions. Spike regions recognized by vaccine-associated CD4 TCRs spanned the protein, led by 160-218 and 743-854.

The specimen comprised peripheral blood, sampled on day 0 of AZD1222 vaccination. This chain links TRBV28 with TRBJ1-1; tentatively, D is TRBD1 (5 bases). This clonotype was obtained from an adult in good health. CDR3 nucleotides: TGTGCCAGCAGTTTCGTGTCAGGGAGCTCGGGAACTGAAGCTTTCTTT. The encoded protein is CASSFVSGSSGTEAFF.